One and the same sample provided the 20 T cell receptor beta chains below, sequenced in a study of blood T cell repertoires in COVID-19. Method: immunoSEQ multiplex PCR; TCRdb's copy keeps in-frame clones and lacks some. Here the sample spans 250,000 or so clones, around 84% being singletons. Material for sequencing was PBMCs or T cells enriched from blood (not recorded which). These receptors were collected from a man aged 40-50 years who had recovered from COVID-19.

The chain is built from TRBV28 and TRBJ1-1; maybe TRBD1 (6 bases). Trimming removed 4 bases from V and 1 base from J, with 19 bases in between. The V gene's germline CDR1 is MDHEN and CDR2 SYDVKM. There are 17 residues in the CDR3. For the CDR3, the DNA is TGTGCCAGCAGTTACCCTGATGGGAGCAGGGGGAACACTGAAGCTTTCTTT. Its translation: CASSYPDGSRGNTEAFF.

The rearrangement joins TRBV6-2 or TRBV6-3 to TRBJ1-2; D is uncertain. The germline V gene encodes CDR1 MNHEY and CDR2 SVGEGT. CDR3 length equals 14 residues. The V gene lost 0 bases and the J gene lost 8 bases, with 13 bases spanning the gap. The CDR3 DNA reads TGTGCCAGCAGTTACTCGACTAGATTTACGGGCTACACCTTC. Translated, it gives CASSYSTRFTGYTF.

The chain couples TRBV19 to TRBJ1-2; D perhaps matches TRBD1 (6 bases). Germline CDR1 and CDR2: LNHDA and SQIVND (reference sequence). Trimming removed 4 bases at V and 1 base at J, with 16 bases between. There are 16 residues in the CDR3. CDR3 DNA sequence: TGTGCCAGTAGTACGCTACAGGGTCGACGTAACTATGGCTACACCTTC. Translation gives CASSTLQGRRNYGYTF. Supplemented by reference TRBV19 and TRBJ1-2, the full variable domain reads DGGITQSPKYLFRKEGQNVTLSCEQNLNHDAMYWYRQDPGQGLRLIYYSQIVNDFQKGDIAEGYSVSREKKESFPLTVTSAQKNPTAFYLCASSTLQGRRNYGYTFGSGTRLTVV.

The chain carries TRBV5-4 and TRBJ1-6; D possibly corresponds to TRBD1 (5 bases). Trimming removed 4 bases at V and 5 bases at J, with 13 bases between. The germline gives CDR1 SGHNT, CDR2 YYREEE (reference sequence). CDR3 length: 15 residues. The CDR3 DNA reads TGTGCCAGCAGCCGATTCAGGGCGGATAATTCACCCCTCCACTTT. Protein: CASSRFRADNSPLHF.

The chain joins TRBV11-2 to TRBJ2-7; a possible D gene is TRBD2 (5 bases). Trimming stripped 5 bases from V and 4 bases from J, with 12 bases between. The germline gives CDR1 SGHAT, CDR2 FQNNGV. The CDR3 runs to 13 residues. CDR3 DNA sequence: TGTGCCAGCAGCCTGCCAAGCGGATACGAGCAGTACTTC. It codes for CASSLPSGYEQYF.

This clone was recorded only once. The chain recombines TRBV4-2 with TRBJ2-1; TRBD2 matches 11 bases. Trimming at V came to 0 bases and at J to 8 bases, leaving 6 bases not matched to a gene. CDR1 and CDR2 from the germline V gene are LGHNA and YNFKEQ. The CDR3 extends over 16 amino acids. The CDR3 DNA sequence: TGTGCCAGCAGCCAAGAGCCGGGACTAGCGGCAGATGAGCAGTTCTTC. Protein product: CASSQEPGLAADEQFF.

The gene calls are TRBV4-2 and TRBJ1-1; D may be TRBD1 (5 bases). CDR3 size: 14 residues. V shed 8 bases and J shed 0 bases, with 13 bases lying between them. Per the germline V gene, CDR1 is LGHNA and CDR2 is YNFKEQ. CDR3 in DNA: TGTGCCAGCGGGGCATTTGGTCTGAACACTGAAGCTTTCTTT. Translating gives CASGAFGLNTEAFF.

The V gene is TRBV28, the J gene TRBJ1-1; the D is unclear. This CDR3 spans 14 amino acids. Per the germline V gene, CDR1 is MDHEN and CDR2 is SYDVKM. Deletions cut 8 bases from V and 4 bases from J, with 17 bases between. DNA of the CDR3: TGTGCCAGCGGTACCCTAGGTGGAATCACTGAAGCTTTCTTT. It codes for CASGTLGGITEAFF.

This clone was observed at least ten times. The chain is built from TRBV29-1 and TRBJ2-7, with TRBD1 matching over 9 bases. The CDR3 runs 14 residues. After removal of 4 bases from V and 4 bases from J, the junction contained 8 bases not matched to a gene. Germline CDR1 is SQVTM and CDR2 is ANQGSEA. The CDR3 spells CSVGTGQGIYEQYF. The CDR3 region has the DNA TGCAGCGTTGGTACCGGACAGGGGATATACGAGCAGTACTTC.

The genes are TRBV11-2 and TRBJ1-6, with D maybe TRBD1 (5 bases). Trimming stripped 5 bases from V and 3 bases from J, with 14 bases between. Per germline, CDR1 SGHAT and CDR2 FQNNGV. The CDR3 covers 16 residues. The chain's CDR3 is CASSPMGGFYNSPLHF. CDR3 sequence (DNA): TGTGCCAGCAGCCCAATGGGGGGTTTCTATAATTCACCCCTCCACTTT.

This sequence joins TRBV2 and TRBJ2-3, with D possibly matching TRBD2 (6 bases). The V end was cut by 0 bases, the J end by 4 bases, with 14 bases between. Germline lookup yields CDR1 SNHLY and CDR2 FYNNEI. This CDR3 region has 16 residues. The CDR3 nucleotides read TGTGCCAGCAGTGAAGCGCGGGGTTTAGGGCCAGATACGCAGTATTTT. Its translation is CASSEARGLGPDTQYF.

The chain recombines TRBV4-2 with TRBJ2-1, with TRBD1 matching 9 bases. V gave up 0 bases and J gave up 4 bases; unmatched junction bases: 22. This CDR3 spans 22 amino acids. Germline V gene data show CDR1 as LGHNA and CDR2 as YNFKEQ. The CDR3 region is CASSQDRLVGQGKGEIYNEQFF. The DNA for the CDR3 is TGTGCCAGCAGCCAAGATCGGCTCGTGGGACAGGGCAAAGGAGAAATTTACAATGAGCAGTTCTTC.

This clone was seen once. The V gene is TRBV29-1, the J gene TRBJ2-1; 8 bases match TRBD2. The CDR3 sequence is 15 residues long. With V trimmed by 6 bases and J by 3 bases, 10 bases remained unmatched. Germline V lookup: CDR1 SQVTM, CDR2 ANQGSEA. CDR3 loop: CSVAPGTRIYNEQFF. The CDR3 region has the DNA TGCAGCGTCGCTCCCGGGACTAGGATCTACAATGAGCAGTTCTTC.

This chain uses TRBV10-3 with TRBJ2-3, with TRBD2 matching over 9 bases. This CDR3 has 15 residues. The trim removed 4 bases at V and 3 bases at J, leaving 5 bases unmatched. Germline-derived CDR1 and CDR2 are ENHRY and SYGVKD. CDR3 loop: CAISALAGKTDTQYF. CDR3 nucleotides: TGTGCCATCAGTGCGCTAGCGGGGAAGACAGATACGCAGTATTTT.

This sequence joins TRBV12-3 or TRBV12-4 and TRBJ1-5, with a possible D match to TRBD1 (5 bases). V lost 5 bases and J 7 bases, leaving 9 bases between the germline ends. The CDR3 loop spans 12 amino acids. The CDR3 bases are TGTGCCAGCAGTCCAGGGTTGCAGCCCCAGCATTTT. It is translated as CASSPGLQPQHF.

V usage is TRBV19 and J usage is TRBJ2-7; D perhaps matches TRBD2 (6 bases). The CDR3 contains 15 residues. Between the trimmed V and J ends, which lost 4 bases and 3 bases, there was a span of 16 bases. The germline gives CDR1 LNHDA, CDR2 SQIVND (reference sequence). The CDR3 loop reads CASSTLGGGHYEQYF. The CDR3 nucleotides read TGTGCCAGTAGTACCCTCGGTGGAGGGCACTACGAGCAGTACTTC.

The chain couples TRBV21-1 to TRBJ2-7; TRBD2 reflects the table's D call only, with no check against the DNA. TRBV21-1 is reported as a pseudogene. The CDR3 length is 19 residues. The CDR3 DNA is TGTGCCAGCAGCATTCCAAGAGAATCTAGGGGGGGTATCCCCTACGAGCAGTACTTC. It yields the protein CASSIPRESRGGIPYEQYF.

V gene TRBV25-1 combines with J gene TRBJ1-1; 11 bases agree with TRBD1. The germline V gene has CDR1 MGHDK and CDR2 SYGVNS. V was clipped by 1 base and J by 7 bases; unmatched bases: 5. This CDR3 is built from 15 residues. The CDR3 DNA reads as TGTGCCAGCAGTGAATCGGGACAGGGGGGATTTGAAGCTTTCTTT. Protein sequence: CASSESGQGGFEAFF.

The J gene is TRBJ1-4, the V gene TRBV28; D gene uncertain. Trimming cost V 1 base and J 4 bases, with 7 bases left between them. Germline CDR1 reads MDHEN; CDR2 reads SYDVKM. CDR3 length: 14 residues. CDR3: CASSLLHRNEKLFF. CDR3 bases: TGTGCCAGCAGTTTATTACACCGTAATGAAAAACTGTTTTTT. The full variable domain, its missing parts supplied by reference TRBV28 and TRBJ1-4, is DVKVTQSSRYLVKRTGEKVFLECVQDMDHENMFWYRQDPGLGLRLIYFSYDVKMKEKGDIPEGYSVSREKKERFSLILESASTNQTSMYLCASSLLHRNEKLFFGSGTQLSVL.

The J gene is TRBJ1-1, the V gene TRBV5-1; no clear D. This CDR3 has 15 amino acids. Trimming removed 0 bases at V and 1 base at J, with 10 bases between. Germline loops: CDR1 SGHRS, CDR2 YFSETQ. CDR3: CASSLGSPSNTEAFF. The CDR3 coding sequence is TGCGCCAGCAGCTTGGGTAGTCCCTCGAACACTGAAGCTTTCTTT.